The sequence of this TCR beta chain was determined in a study of T cells in narcolepsy. Overall study: Healthy controls were enrolled alongside patients with narcolepsy type 1 or type 2. Regarding the study as a whole: Reportedly, autoreactive clonotypes were serially detected in patients' blood but not controls'. Same-patient CSF and blood CD4+ T cell clonotypes included HCRT-specific and TRIB2-specific autoreactive ones. Some memory CD4+ repertoires had no autoreactive clone sequences.

J was trimmed by 5 bases and V by 3 bases; bases with no gene match: 7. The CDR3 length is 16 residues. Germline assignment: CDR1 SGHVS and CDR2 FQNEAQ. Assay used: immunoSEQ multiplex PCR; TCRdb lists only in-frame clones, some missing. The top ten clones hold about 4% of a sample with tens of thousands of clones, 75% to 85% of them seen once. This clone was seen just once. Its antigen remains unidentified. This clonotype originated in a human donor in good health. The material sequenced was memory (CD45RA-) CD4+ T cells from blood. This rearrangement joins TRBV7-8 to TRBJ2-5; TRBD2 agrees at 12 bases. The CDR3 bases are TGTGCCAGCAGCTTTCTAGCGGGGGGGCCGGGTGAGACCCAGTACTTC. Its translation: CASSFLAGGPGETQYF.